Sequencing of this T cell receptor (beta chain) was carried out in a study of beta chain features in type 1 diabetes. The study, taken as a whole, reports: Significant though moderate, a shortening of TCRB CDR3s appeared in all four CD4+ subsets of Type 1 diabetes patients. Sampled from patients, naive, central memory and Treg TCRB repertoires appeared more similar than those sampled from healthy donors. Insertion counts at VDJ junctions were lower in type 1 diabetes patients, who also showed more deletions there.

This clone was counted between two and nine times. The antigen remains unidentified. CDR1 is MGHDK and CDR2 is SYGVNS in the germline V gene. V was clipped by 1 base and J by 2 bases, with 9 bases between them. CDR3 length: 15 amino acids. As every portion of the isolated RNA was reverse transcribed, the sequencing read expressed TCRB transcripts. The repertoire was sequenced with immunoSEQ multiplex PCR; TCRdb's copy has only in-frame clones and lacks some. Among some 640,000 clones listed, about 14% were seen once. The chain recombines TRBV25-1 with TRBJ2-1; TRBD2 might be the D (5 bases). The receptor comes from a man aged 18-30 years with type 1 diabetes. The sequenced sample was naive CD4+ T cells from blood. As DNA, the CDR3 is TGTGCCAGCAGTGAATTCCGGGGTACCTACAATGAGCAGTTCTTC. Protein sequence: CASSEFRGTYNEQFF.